These 21 T cell receptor beta chains were sequenced from one sample in a study of technical replicates of blood from several donors. TCRdb's copy holds only in-frame clones and misses some; the assay was immunoSEQ multiplex PCR. The sample includes about 66,000 clones, 88% of them seen just once. Sequenced: PBMCs. The receptors here all came from a human donor in good health. Some clones in this sample may be carry-over from other donors' samples.

This clone was observed a single time. This chain links TRBV19 with TRBJ2-4, with D perhaps TRBD2 (6 bases). The V and J ends lost 1 base and 2 bases respectively, with 15 bases between them. This CDR3 spans 17 amino acids. CDR1 is LNHDA and CDR2 is SQIVND in the germline V gene (reference sequence). CDR3 loop: CASSIGGRGSPKNIQYF. As DNA, the CDR3 is TGTGCCAGTAGTATAGGCGGACGGGGGAGTCCCAAAAACATTCAGTACTTC.

The chain is built from TRBV7-2 and TRBJ2-3; tentative D call: TRBD2 (5 bases). Germline lookup yields CDR1 SGHTA and CDR2 FQGNSA. The V end was cut by 1 base, the J end by 0 bases, with 11 bases between. CDR3 length: 16 residues. Here the CDR3 DNA reads TGTGCCAGCAGCTTAGACGCCAGGACTAGCACAGATACGCAGTATTTT. This codes for CASSLDARTSTDTQYF. The full variable domain, with the rest looked up from reference TRBV7-2 and TRBJ2-3, is GAGVSQSPSNKVTEKGKDVELRCDPISGHTALYWYRQSLGQGLEFLIYFQGNSAPDKSGLPSDRFSAERTGGSVSTLTIQRTQQEDSAVYLCASSLDARTSTDTQYFGPGTRLTVL.

This clone has only one observation. This chain uses TRBV29-1 with TRBJ1-1; 8 bases fit TRBD1. From germline, CDR1 is SQVTM and CDR2 ANQGSEA. Trimming removed 8 bases from V and 1 base from J; junction bases left unmatched: 6. The CDR3 contains 13 residues. CDR3 sequence (DNA): TGCAGCACCTACAGGGGGGAGAACACTGAAGCTTTCTTT. Protein: CSTYRGENTEAFF.

The J gene is TRBJ2-3, the V gene TRBV9, with TRBD2 identical over 9 bases. CDR1 is SGDLS, CDR2 YYNGEE, per germline. This CDR3 comprises 16 residues. With V trimmed by 0 bases and J by 6 bases, 8 bases remained unmatched. In DNA, the CDR3 is TGTGCCAGCAGCGTAGATAGCGGGGGAAACGTCGATACGCAGTATTTT. Its translation: CASSVDSGGNVDTQYF.

The CDR3 region is CASSLYDPRDYGYTF. CDR3 bases: TGTGCCAGCAGTTTATACGACCCTCGGGACTATGGCTACACCTTC. This chain connects TRBV27 to TRBJ1-2; D is unclear. The V end was cut by 1 base, the J end by 3 bases, with 12 bases between. Germline lookup yields CDR1 MNHEY and CDR2 SMNVEV (reference sequence). This CDR3 spans 15 amino acids.

The chain recombines TRBV20-1 with TRBJ1-2, with D tentatively TRBD1 (6 bases). Trimming stripped 7 bases from V and 8 bases from J, with 14 bases between. This CDR3 has 11 residues. Germline values: CDR1 DFQATT, CDR2 SNEGSKA (reference sequence). The CDR3, as DNA: TGCAGTGGTGGGGGCTTTGGCGGCTACACCTTC. Amino acid sequence: CSGGGFGGYTF.

This sequence joins TRBV6-5 and TRBJ1-5; 10 nucleotides align to TRBD1. The length of the CDR3 is 14 residues. Trimming at V came to 7 bases and at J to 7 bases, leaving 7 bases not matched to a gene. Germline CDR1 reads MNHEY; CDR2 reads SVGAGI. This chain's CDR3 is CASTSTGGVQPQHF. The CDR3 DNA is TGTGCCAGCACCTCGACAGGGGGCGTCCAGCCCCAGCATTTT.

The chain has TRBV7-6 and TRBJ2-7, with D tentatively TRBD1 (6 bases). CDR3 size: 12 residues. V was shortened by 5 bases and J by 4 bases, with 9 bases between the two germline ends. From germline, CDR1 is SGHVS and CDR2 FNYEAQ. The CDR3 here is CASSLQGYEQYF. The DNA for the CDR3 is TGTGCCAGCAGCCTCCAGGGGTACGAGCAGTACTTC. Together with reference TRBV7-6 and TRBJ2-7, the CDR3 gives the full variable domain: GAGVSQSPRYKVTKRGQDVALRCDPISGHVSLYWYRQALGQGPEFLTYFNYEAQQDKSGLPNDRFSAERPEGSISTLTIQRTEQRDSAMYRCASSLQGYEQYFGPGTRLTVT.

The chain is built from TRBV13 and TRBJ1-1; no reliable D call. The germline V gene has CDR1 PRHDT and CDR2 FYEKMQ (reference sequence). The CDR3 consists of 14 residues. Trimming removed 0 bases at V and 1 base at J, with 6 bases between. CDR3 protein: CASSLGRSNTEAFF. CDR3 coding DNA: TGTGCCAGCAGCTTAGGACGGTCGAACACTGAAGCTTTCTTT.

In DNA, the CDR3 is TGTGCCAGCAGAGCAGGGGGCCGGGACACCGGGGAGCTGTTTTTT. It specifies CASRAGGRDTGELFF. This sequence joins TRBV2 and TRBJ2-2; 8 bases are shared with TRBD1. This CDR3 spans 15 amino acids. Germline CDR1 is SNHLY and CDR2 is FYNNEI. V lost 6 bases, J lost 3 bases, and 6 bases stayed unmatched.

This sequence joins TRBV9 and TRBJ2-2; D uncertain. This CDR3 region has 14 residues. Germline V gene sequence: CDR1 SGDLS, CDR2 YYNGEE. V shed 2 bases and J shed 4 bases, with 9 bases lying between them. The CDR3 sequence: CASSVGLGTGELFF. CDR3 coding DNA: TGTGCCAGCAGCGTGGGCCTTGGCACCGGGGAGCTGTTTTTT.

V is TRBV4-2 and J is TRBJ2-1, with a weak D call TRBD2 (6 bases). The V gene's germline CDR1 is LGHNA and CDR2 YNFKEQ. V gave up 1 base and J gave up 8 bases, with 15 bases separating them. This CDR3 has 15 residues. The CDR3 sequence: CASSQVGGPQHEQFF. CDR3 DNA sequence: TGTGCCAGCAGCCAAGTGGGGGGACCCCAACATGAGCAGTTCTTC.

This clone came up a few times. The chain combines TRBV25-1 with TRBJ1-1, with D perhaps TRBD1 (5 bases). With 0 bases removed from V and 4 bases from J, the gap between germline ends came to 9 bases. Germline CDR1 MGHDK, CDR2 SYGVNS. CDR3 length equals 14 residues. The CDR3 sequence: CASSEYWQGTEAFF. The CDR3 DNA sequence: TGTGCCAGCAGTGAATACTGGCAGGGCACTGAAGCTTTCTTT. Supplemented by reference TRBV25-1 and TRBJ1-1, the full variable domain reads EADIYQTPRYLVIGTGKKITLECSQTMGHDKMYWYQQDPGMELHLIHYSYGVNSTEKGDLSSESTVSRIRTEHFPLTLESARPSHTSQYLCASSEYWQGTEAFFGQGTRLTVV.

V is TRBV6-1 and J is TRBJ1-5; 7 nucleotides agree with TRBD1. After removal of 4 bases from V and 4 bases from J, the junction contained 7 bases not matched to a gene. This CDR3 is built from 15 residues. Germline loops: CDR1 MNHNS, CDR2 SASEGT. The DNA of the CDR3 is TGTGCCAGCAGTGCGGCGACAGGGACTAATCAGCCCCAGCATTTT. Amino acid sequence: CASSAATGTNQPQHF.

This chain uses TRBV5-1 with TRBJ2-5, with 11 bases identical to TRBD2. The CDR3 contains 16 residues. Germline CDR1 and CDR2: SGHRS and YFSETQ. Unmatched junction bases numbered 9, after V lost 4 bases and J lost 4 bases. The CDR3 nucleotides read TGCGCCAGCAGCCTTGAACCTAGCGGGGGGCGAGAGACCCAGTACTTC. It specifies CASSLEPSGGRETQYF.

The chain links TRBV7-6 to TRBJ2-5, with 12 bases aligning to TRBD2. CDR1 is SGHVS, CDR2 FNYEAQ, per germline. The J segment lost 2 bases and the V segment lost 4 bases, leaving 8 bases of the junction unmatched. This CDR3 region has 17 residues. Here the CDR3 reads CASSSGGLAGRQETQYF. CDR3 nucleotides: TGTGCCAGCAGCTCCGGGGGACTAGCGGGTCGACAAGAGACCCAGTACTTC.

The chain is built from TRBV4-2 and TRBJ2-7, with TRBD1 matching 10 bases. Trimming cost V 0 bases and J 5 bases; bases outside gene matches: 13. The CDR3 has 18 amino acids. Germline-derived CDR1 and CDR2 are LGHNA and YNFKEQ. CDR3 in amino acids: CASSQDSSRDRGSHEQYF. CDR3 bases: TGTGCCAGCAGCCAAGATTCGAGTCGGGACAGGGGATCCCACGAGCAGTACTTC.

In its sample, this clone was seen once. The chain carries TRBV6-5 and TRBJ1-1; a weak D match, TRBD1 (6 bases). There are 13 residues in the CDR3. Trimming left V 0 bases short and J 7 bases short, with 9 bases between. Germline CDR1 MNHEY, CDR2 SVGAGI. DNA for the CDR3: TGTGCCAGCAGTTACTCGACAGGAGGTGAAGCTTTCTTT. This sequence encodes CASSYSTGGEAFF.

This chain links TRBV7-9 with TRBJ1-3; tentative D call: TRBD1 (5 bases). CDR1 and CDR2 (germline): SEHNR, FQNEAQ (reference sequence). The ends were cut back, 4 bases at V and 4 bases at J, with 8 bases in the middle. This CDR3 contains 13 residues. The CDR3 DNA sequence: TGTGCCAGCAGCTGGGGGGTCGGAAACACCATATATTTT. Amino acid sequence: CASSWGVGNTIYF. The full variable domain, its missing parts supplied by reference TRBV7-9 and TRBJ1-3, is DTGVSQNPRHKITKRGQNVTFRCDPISEHNRLYWYRQTLGQGPEFLTYFQNEAQLEKSRLLSDRFSAERPKGSFSTLEIQRTEQGDSAMYLCASSWGVGNTIYFGEGSWLTVV.

The chain employs TRBV12-5 and TRBJ2-1; D is undetermined. The ends were cut back, 5 bases at V and 4 bases at J, with 6 bases in the middle. CDR1 is LGHNT, CDR2 FRNRAP, per germline. This CDR3 has 12 amino acids. In nucleotides, the CDR3 is TGTGCTAGTGGTCGAGCTTACAATGAGCAGTTCTTC. It specifies CASGRAYNEQFF.

This chain joins TRBV9 and TRBJ2-2, with 8 positions matching TRBD1. This CDR3 has 17 amino acids. After removal of 3 bases from V and 0 bases from J, the junction contained 7 bases not matched to a gene. Germline V gene lookup returns CDR1 SGDLS and CDR2 YYNGEE. CDR3 bases: TGTGCCAGCAGCGCCCCAGCGGACAGGGCGAACACCGGGGAGCTGTTTTTT. It codes for CASSAPADRANTGELFF.